This TCR beta chain was captured in a study of cytotoxic CD8 clonotypes in ibrutinib-treated CLL. As for this clone: The antigen is undetermined.

Repertoires were generated with immunoSEQ multiplex PCR, while TCRdb's copy carries only in-frame clones and drops some. The table lists around 310,000 clones, almost 80% of them singletons. The authors obtained 1.5 to 2.5 micrograms of genomic DNA from cryopreserved PBMCs for TCR beta libraries. Points from the study as a whole: Baseline clonality, above age-matched healthy donor levels, tracked circulating CD8+ T-cell counts.

The sample was PBMCs, taken before ibrutinib treatment. The clonotype originates from a human donor with chronic lymphocytic leukemia.

The CDR3 coding sequence is TGTGCCAGCAGCCTAAGTCCCAATATGGTAGCGGGAGAGGTAGGAGAGCAGTTCTTC. Translated: CASSLSPNMVAGEVGEQFF. The chain combines TRBV4-2 with TRBJ2-1; 9 bases match TRBD2. Trimming took 4 bases from V and 10 from J; bases not matched to a gene: 23. There are 19 residues in the CDR3. Germline loops: CDR1 LGHNA, CDR2 YNFKEQ.